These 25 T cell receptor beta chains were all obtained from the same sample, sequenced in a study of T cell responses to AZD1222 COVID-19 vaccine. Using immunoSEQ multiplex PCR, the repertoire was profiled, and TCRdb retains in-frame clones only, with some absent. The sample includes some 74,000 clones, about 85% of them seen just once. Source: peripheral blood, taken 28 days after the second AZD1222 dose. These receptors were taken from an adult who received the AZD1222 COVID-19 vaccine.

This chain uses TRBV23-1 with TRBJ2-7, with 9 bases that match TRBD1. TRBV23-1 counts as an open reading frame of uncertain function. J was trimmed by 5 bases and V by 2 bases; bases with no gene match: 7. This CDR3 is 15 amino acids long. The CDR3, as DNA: TGCGCCAGCAGTCAACACTGGACAGGGGAGAACGAGCAGTACTTC. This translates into CASSQHWTGENEQYF.

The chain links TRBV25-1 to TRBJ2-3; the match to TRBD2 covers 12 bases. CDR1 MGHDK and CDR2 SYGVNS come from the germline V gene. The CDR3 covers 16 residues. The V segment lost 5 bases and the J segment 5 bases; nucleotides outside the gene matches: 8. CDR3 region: CASSILASGRGDTQYF. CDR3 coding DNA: TGTGCCAGCAGTATTCTGGCTAGCGGGAGGGGAGATACGCAGTATTTT.

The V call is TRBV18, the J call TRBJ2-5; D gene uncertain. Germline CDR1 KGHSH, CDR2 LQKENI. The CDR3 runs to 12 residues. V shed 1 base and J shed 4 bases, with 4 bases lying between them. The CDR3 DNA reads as TGTGCCAGCTCACCACGGTTAGAGACCCAGTACTTC. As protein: CASSPRLETQYF.

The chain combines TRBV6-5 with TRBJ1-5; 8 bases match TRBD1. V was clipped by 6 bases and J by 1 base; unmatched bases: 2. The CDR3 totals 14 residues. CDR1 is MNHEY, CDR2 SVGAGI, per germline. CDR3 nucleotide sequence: TGTGCCAGCAGGGACAGGGACAGCAATCAGCCCCAGCATTTT. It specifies CASRDRDSNQPQHF.

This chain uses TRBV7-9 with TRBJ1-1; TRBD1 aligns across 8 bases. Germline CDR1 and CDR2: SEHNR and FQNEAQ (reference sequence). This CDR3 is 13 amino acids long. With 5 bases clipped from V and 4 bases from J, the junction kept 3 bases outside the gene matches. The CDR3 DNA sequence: TGTGCCAGCAGCACCCAGGGGGCCACTGAAGCTTTCTTT. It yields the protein CASSTQGATEAFF.

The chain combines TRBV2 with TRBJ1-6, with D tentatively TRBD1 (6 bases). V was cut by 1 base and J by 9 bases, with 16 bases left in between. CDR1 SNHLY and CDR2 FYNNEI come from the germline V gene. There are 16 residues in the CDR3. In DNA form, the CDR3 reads TGTGCCAGCAGTGAAGGGCAGGGGTTGCGTGGTTCACCCCTCCACTTT. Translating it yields CASSEGQGLRGSPLHF.

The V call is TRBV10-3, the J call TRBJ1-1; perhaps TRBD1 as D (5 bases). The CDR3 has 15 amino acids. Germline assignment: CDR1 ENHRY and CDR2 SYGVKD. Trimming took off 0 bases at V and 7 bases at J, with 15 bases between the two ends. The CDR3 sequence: CAISESSLRGDEAFF. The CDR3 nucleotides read TGTGCCATCAGTGAGTCGAGTCTGCGAGGGGATGAAGCTTTCTTT.

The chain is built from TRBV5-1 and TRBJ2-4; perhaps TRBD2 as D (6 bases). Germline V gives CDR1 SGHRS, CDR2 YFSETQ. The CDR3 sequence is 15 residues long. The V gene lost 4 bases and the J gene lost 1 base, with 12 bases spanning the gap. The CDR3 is CASSPYGGAKNIQYF. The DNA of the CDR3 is TGCGCCAGCAGCCCCTATGGGGGGGCCAAAAACATTCAGTACTTC.

The CDR3 DNA reads as TGTGCCAGCAGCCCCCGGGACACCCATTACTCCTATAATTCACCCCTCCACTTT. This codes for CASSPRDTHYSYNSPLHF. This chain uses TRBV9 with TRBJ1-6; weak D call: TRBD1 (6 bases). There are 18 residues in the CDR3. Germline V lookup: CDR1 SGDLS, CDR2 YYNGEE. Deletions cut 4 bases from V and 0 bases from J, with 17 bases between.

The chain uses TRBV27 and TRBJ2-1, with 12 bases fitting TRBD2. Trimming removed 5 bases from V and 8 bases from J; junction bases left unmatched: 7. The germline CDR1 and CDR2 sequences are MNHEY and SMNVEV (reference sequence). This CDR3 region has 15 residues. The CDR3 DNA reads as TGTGCCAGCAGTCCGGGACTAGCGGGTTTAGATGAGCAGTTCTTC. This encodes CASSPGLAGLDEQFF.

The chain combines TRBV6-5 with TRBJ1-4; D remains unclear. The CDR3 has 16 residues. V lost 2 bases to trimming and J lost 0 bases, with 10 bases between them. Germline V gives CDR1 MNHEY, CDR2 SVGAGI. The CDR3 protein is CASSYEPGATNEKLFF. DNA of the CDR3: TGTGCCAGCAGTTACGAACCAGGTGCAACTAATGAAAAACTGTTTTTT.

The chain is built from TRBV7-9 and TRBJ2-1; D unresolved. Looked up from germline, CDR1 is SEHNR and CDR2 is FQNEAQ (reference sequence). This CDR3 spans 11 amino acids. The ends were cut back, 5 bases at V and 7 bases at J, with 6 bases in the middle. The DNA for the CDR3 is TGTGCCAGCAGCGCACCTAATGAGCAGTTCTTC. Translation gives CASSAPNEQFF.

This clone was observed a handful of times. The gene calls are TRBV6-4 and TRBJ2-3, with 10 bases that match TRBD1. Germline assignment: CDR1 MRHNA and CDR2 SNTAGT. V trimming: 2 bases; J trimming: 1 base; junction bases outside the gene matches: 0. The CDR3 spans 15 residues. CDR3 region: CASSDGTGGTDTQYF. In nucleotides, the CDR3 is TGTGCCAGCAGTGACGGGACAGGGGGCACAGATACGCAGTATTTT.

The CDR3: CASKTGGPNEKLFF. The CDR3 DNA reads as TGTGCCAGCAAGACAGGGGGTCCCAATGAAAAACTGTTTTTT. The chain has TRBV6-5 and TRBJ1-4; 9 bases line up with TRBD1. Trimming took 7 bases from V and 5 from J; bases not matched to a gene: 5. Germline-derived CDR1 and CDR2 are MNHEY and SVGAGI. CDR3 length equals 14 residues.

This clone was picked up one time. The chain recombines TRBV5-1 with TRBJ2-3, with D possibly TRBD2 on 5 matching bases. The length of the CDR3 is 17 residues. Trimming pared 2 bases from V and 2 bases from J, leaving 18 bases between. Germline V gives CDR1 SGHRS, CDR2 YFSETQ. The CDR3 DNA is TGCGCCAGCAGCTTAGGCTCCGGGGTGAAATTCACAGATACGCAGTATTTT. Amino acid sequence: CASSLGSGVKFTDTQYF.

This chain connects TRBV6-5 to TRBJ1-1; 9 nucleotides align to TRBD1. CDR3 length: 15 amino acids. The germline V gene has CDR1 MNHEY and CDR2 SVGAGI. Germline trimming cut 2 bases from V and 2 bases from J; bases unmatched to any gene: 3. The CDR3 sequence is CASSYRGQGNTEAFF. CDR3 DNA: TGTGCCAGCAGTTACAGGGGACAGGGAAACACTGAAGCTTTCTTT.

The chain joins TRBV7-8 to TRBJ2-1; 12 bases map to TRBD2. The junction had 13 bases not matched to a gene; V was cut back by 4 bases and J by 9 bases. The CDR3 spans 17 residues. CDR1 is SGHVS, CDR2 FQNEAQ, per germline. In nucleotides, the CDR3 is TGTGCCAGCAGCTCTCGGACTAGCGGGACTTCGGTTGGTGAGCAGTTCTTC. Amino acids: CASSSRTSGTSVGEQFF. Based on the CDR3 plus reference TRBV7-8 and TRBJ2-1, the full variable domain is GAGVSQSPRYKVAKRGQDVALRCDPISGHVSLFWYQQALGQGPEFLTYFQNEAQLDKSGLPSDRFFAERPEGSVSTLKIQRTQQEDSAVYLCASSSRTSGTSVGEQFFGPGTRLTVL.

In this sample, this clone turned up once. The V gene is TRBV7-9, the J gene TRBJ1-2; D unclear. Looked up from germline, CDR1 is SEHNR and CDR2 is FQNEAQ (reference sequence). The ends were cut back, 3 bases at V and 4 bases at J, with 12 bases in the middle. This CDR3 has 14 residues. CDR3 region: CASSFLGMGYGYTF. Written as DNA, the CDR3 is TGTGCCAGCAGCTTTTTAGGGATGGGCTATGGCTACACCTTC.

The CDR3 nucleotides are TGTGCCAGCTCACCCGGGACAGGGATGAATTCACCCCTCCACTTT. Amino acid sequence: CASSPGTGMNSPLHF. The chain has TRBV18 and TRBJ1-6, with 9 bases matching TRBD1. The CDR3 totals 15 residues. Trimming took 3 bases from V and 7 from J; bases not matched to a gene: 4. The V gene's germline CDR1 is KGHSH and CDR2 LQKENI. Full variable domain (missing parts from reference TRBV18 and TRBJ1-6): NAGVMQNPRHLVRRRGQEARLRCSPMKGHSHVYWYRQLPEEGLKFMVYLQKENIIDESGMPKERFSAEFPKEGPSILRIQQVVRGDSAAYFCASSPGTGMNSPLHFGNGTRLTVT.

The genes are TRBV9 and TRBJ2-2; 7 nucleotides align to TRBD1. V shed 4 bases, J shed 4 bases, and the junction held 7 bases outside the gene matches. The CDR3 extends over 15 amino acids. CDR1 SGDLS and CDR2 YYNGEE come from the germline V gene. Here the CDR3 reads CASSPGTVGTGELFF. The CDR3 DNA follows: TGTGCCAGCAGCCCGGGGACAGTCGGCACCGGGGAGCTGTTTTTT.

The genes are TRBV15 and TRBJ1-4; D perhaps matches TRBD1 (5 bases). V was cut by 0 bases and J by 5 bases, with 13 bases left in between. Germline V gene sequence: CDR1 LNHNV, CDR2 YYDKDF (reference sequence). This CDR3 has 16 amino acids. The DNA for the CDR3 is TGTGCCACCAGCAGAGATCGGGGGAATGCGAATGAAAAACTGTTTTTT. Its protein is CATSRDRGNANEKLFF.

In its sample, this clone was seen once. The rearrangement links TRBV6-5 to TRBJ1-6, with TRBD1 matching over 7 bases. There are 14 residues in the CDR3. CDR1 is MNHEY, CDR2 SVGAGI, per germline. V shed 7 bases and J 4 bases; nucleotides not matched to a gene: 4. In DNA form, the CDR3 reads TGTGCCAGCACTCCGGGACAGTATAATTCACCCCTCCACTTT. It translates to CASTPGQYNSPLHF.

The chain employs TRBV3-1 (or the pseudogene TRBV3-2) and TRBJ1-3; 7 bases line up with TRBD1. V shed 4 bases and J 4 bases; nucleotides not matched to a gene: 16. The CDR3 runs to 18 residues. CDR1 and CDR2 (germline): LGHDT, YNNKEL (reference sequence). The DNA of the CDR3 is TGTGCCAGCAGCCGTAGGACAGGTGTTCTCTCGGCGGGAAACACCATATATTTT. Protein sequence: CASSRRTGVLSAGNTIYF.

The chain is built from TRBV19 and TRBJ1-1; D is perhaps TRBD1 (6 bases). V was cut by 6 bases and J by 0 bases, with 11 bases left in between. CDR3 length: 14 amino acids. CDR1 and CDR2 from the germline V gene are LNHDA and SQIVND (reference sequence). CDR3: CASRWRGMNTEAFF. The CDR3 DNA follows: TGTGCCAGTAGATGGAGGGGGATGAACACTGAAGCTTTCTTT. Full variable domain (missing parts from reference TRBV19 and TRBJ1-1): DGGITQSPKYLFRKEGQNVTLSCEQNLNHDAMYWYRQDPGQGLRLIYYSQIVNDFQKGDIAEGYSVSREKKESFPLTVTSAQKNPTAFYLCASRWRGMNTEAFFGQGTRLTVV.

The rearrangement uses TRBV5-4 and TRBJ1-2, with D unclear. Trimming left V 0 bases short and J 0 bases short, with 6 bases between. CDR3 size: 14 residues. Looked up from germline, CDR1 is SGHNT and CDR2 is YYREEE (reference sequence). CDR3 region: CASSLGNSNYGYTF. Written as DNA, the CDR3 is TGTGCCAGCAGCTTGGGAAATTCTAACTATGGCTACACCTTC.